This T cell receptor beta chain was profiled in a study of identical twins. The CDR3 is 15 residues long. The germline V and J ends were trimmed by 0 bases and 3 bases, with 12 bases remaining between them. CDR1 and CDR2 from the germline V gene are SGDLS and YYNGEE. This clonotype was detected ten times or more. Its antigen is undetermined. Overall study results and limits: Abundant beta clonotypes from cord blood bore fewer insertions; memory repertoires lacked this pattern.

TCRdb recomputed calls from the 5' RACE reads with MiXCR, one row per CDR3 protein. Counted here are 240,000 or so distinct CDR3 sequences, over 9.5% occurring once; the ten biggest clones make up 10%. The clonotype comes from a man aged 45-65 years in good health. This chain joins TRBV9 and TRBJ1-1; D possibly corresponds to TRBD1 (5 bases). The sequencing sample was made of memory T cells sorted from blood. The CDR3 DNA sequence: TGTGCCAGCAGCGTAGAAGACAGTGGCCACACTGAAGCTTTCTTT. Encoded protein: CASSVEDSGHTEAFF.